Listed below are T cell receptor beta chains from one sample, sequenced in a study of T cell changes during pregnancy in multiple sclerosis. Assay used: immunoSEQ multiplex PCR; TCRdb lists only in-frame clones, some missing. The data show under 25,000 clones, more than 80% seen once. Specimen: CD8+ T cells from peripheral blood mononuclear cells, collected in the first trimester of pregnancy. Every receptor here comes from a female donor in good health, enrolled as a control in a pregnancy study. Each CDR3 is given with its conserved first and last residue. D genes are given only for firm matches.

CDR3nt: TGTGCCAGCATAGTGCAGGGAAGTAGCACTGAAGCTTTCTTT
CDR3aa: CASIVQGSSTEAFF
j_gene: TRBJ1-1
v_gene: TRBV28
d_gene: NA

CDR3nt: TGTGCCAGCAGTGTTTGGGTTCTCGGACAGGGGGGAGGTGGCTACACCTTC
CDR3aa: CASSVWVLGQGGGGYTF
j_gene: TRBJ1-2
v_gene: TRBV6-1
d_gene: TRBD1

CDR3nt: TGCGCCAGCAGCCGTCTAACAGGGACCCAAGAGACCCAGTACTTC
CDR3aa: CASSRLTGTQETQYF
j_gene: TRBJ2-5
v_gene: TRBV4-3
d_gene: NA

CDR3nt: TGTGCCAGCAGTTATGGGGACACTCAACGCACAGATACGCAGTATTTT
CDR3aa: CASSYGDTQRTDTQYF
j_gene: TRBJ2-3
v_gene: TRBV6-5
d_gene: NA

CDR3nt: TGTGCCAGCAGTTTAGGACAAGCAAAGTCCTACGAGCAGTACTTC
CDR3aa: CASSLGQAKSYEQYF
j_gene: TRBJ2-7
v_gene: TRBV27
d_gene: NA

CDR3nt: TGTGCCAGCTCAATCCTACTGCTGAGCGGGGGGGCGGATACGCAGTATTTT
CDR3aa: CASSILLLSGGADTQYF
j_gene: TRBJ2-3
v_gene: TRBV18
d_gene: TRBD2

CDR3nt: TGTGCCAGCAGCTTGAGGCAGGTTCATGGCTACACCTTC
CDR3aa: CASSLRQVHGYTF
j_gene: TRBJ1-2
v_gene: TRBV5-6
d_gene: NA

CDR3nt: TGTGCCAGCAGCTTGGGAGTGGGGGCAGGGATAGAGGAGACCCAGTACTTC
CDR3aa: CASSLGVGAGIEETQYF
j_gene: TRBJ2-5
v_gene: TRBV5-4
d_gene: NA

CDR3nt: TGTGCCAGCAGCGAGCGGCGTGAAAAACTGTTTTTT
CDR3aa: CASSERREKLFF
j_gene: TRBJ1-4
v_gene: TRBV13
d_gene: NA

CDR3nt: TGTGCCAGCAGTAAGACAGGGTCCTACGAGCAGTACTTC
CDR3aa: CASSKTGSYEQYF
j_gene: TRBJ2-7
v_gene: TRBV2
d_gene: TRBD1

CDR3nt: TGTGCCAGCAGCTTGGGGACAGGGGGGAACACTGAAGCTTTCTTT
CDR3aa: CASSLGTGGNTEAFF
j_gene: TRBJ1-1
v_gene: TRBV5-4
d_gene: TRBD1

CDR3nt: TGTGCCAGCAGCTTCTCCCCCGGGACAGGACCTGGAAACACCATATATTTT
CDR3aa: CASSFSPGTGPGNTIYF
j_gene: TRBJ1-3
v_gene: TRBV5-4
d_gene: TRBD1